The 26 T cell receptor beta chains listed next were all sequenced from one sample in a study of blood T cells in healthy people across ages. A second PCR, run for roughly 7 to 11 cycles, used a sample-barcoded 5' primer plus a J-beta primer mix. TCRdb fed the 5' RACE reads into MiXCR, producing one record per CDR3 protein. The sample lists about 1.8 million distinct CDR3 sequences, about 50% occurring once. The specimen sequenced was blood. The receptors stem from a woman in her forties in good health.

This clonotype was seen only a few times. CDR3 amino acids: CASSLRGVGPSSYNEQFF. The CDR3 region has the DNA TGTGCCAGCAGCCTACGGGGAGTGGGGCCCAGCTCCTACAATGAGCAGTTCTTC. V is TRBV6-1 and J is TRBJ2-1, with D possibly called TRBD1 or TRBD2 (5 bases each). Trimming took off 6 bases at V and 0 bases at J, with 21 bases between the two ends. This CDR3 comprises 18 residues. The germline V gene encodes CDR1 MNHNS and CDR2 SASEGT.

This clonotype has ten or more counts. CDR3: CASSLRGSDEQYF. CDR3 in DNA: TGTGCCAGCAGTTTAAGGGGGTCGGACGAGCAGTACTTC. The rearrangement uses TRBV12-3 or TRBV12-4 and TRBJ2-7; D might be TRBD1 (6 bases). CDR3 size: 13 residues. V gave up 2 bases and J gave up 5 bases, with 10 bases separating them.

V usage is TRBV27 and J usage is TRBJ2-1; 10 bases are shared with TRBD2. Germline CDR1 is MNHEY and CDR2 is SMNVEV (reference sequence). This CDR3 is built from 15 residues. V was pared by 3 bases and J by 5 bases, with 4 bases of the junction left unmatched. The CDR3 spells CASSFSGGPHNEQFF. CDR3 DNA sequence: TGTGCCAGCAGTTTTAGCGGGGGGCCCCACAATGAGCAGTTCTTC.

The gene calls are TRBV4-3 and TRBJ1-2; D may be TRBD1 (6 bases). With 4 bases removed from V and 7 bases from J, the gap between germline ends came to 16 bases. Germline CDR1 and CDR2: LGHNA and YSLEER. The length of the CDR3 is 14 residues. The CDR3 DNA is TGCGCCAGCAGCCCCTCAAGTCCAGGGGTTGGCTACACCTTC. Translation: CASSPSSPGVGYTF.

CDR3 coding DNA: TGTGCCAGCAGCTTAGCCGTTATCGGGGGTCAAGAGACCCAGTACTTC. Its translation: CASSLAVIGGQETQYF. This chain uses TRBV7-2 with TRBJ2-5; TRBD2 might be the D (6 bases). The V gene's germline CDR1 is SGHTA and CDR2 FQGNSA. This CDR3 is built from 16 residues. V was trimmed by 0 bases and J by 2 bases, leaving 13 bases between them.

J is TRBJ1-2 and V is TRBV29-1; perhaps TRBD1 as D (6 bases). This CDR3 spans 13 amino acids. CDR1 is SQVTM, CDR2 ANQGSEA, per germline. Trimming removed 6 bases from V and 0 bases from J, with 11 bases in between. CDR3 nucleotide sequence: TGCAGCGTAGCGAGGGGGGCTAACTATGGCTACACCTTC. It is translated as CSVARGANYGYTF. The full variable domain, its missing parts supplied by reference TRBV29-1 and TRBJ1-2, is SAVISQKPSRDICQRGTSLTIQCQVDSQVTMMFWYRQQPGQSLTLIATANQGSEATYESGFVIDKFPISRPNLTFSTLTVSNMSPEDSSIYLCSVARGANYGYTFGSGTRLTVV.

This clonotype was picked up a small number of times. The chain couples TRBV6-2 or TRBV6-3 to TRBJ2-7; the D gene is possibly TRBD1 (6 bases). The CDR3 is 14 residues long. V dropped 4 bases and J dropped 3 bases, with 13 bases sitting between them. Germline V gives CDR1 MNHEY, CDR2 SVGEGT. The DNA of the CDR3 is TGTGCCAGCAGTTTAATCCAGGGGTTCTACGAGCAGTACTTC. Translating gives CASSLIQGFYEQYF.

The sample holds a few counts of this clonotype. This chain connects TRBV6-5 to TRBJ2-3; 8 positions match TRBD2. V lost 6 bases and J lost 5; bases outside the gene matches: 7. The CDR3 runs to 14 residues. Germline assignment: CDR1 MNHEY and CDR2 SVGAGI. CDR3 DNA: TGTGCCAGCAGCCCCGGGGGGGAGAGAGATACGCAGTATTTT. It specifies CASSPGGERDTQYF.

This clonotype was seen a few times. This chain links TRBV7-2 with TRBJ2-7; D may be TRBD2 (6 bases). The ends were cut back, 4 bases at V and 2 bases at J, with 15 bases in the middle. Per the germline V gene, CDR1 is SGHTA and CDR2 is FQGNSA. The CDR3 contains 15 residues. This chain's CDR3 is CASSSWRDSAYEQYF. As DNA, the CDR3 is TGTGCCAGCAGCTCCTGGAGGGACTCGGCCTACGAGCAGTACTTC. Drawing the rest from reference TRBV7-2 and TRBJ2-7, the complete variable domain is GAGVSQSPSNKVTEKGKDVELRCDPISGHTALYWYRQSLGQGLEFLIYFQGNSAPDKSGLPSDRFSAERTGGSVSTLTIQRTQQEDSAVYLCASSSWRDSAYEQYFGPGTRLTVT.

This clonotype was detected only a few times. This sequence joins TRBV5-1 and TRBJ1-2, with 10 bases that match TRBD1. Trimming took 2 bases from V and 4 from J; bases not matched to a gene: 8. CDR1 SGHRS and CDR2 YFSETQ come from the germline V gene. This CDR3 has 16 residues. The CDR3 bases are TGCGCCAGCAGCTTCACCGGGACAGGGGACGCCTATGGCTACACCTTC. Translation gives CASSFTGTGDAYGYTF.

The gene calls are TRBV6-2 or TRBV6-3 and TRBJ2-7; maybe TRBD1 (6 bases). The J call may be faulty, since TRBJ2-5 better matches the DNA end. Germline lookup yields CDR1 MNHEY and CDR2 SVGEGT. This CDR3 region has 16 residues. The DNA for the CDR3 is TGTGCCAGCAGTTACTCTGCAGGGGATAGTATAGAGACCCAGTACTTC. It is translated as CASSYSAGDSIETQYF.

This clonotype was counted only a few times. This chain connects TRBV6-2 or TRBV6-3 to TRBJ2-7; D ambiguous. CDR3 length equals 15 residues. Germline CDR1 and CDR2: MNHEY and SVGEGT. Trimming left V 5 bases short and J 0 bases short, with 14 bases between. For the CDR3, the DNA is TGTGCCAGCAGTACCTTACACACATTCTCCTACGAGCAGTACTTC. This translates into CASSTLHTFSYEQYF.

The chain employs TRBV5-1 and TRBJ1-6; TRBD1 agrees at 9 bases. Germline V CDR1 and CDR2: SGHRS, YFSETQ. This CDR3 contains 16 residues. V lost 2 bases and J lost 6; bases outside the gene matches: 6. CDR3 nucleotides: TGCGCCAGCAGCTTAACACAGGGGGCCTCTAATTCACCCCTCCACTTT. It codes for CASSLTQGASNSPLHF.

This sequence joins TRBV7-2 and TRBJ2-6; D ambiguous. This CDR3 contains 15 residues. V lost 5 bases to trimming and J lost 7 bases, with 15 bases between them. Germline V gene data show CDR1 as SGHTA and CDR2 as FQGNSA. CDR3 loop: CASSPGLLGANVLTF. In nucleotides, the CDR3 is TGTGCCAGCAGCCCAGGCCTCCTCGGAGCCAACGTCCTGACTTTC.

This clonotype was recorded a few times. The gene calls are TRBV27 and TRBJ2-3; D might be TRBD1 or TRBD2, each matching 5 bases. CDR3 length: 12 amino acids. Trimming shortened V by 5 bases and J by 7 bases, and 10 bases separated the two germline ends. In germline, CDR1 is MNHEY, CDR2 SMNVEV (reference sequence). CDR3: CASSPPGHTQYF. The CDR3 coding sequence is TGTGCCAGCAGTCCGCCGGGGCATACGCAGTATTTT.

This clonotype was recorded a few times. The CDR3 protein is CASSQDPRSASGIHEQFF. DNA of the CDR3: TGTGCCAGCAGCCAAGATCCGCGGTCGGCTAGCGGGATTCATGAGCAGTTCTTC. This chain joins TRBV4-2 and TRBJ2-1; 9 bases fit TRBD2. Germline CDR1 is LGHNA and CDR2 is YNFKEQ. The trim removed 0 bases at V and 8 bases at J, leaving 14 bases unmatched. This CDR3 spans 18 amino acids.

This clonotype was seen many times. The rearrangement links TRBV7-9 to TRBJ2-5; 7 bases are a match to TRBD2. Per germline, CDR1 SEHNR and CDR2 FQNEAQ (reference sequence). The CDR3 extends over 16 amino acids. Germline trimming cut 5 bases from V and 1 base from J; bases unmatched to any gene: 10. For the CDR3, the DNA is TGTGCCAGCAGCACAAAGGGACTAACCCTCCAAGAGACCCAGTACTTC. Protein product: CASSTKGLTLQETQYF.

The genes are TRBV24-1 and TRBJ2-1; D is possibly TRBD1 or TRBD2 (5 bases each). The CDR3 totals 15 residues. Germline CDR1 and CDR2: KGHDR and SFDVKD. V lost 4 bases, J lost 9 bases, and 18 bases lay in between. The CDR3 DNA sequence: TGTGCCACCAGTGAGTCGGGACCCTACGGCGGTGAGCAGTTCTTC. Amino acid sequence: CATSESGPYGGEQFF.

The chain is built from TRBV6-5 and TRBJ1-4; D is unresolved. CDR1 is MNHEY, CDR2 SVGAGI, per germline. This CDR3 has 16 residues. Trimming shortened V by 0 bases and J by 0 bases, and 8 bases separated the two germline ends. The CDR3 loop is CASSYSWGATNEKLFF. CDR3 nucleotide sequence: TGTGCCAGCAGTTACTCTTGGGGAGCAACTAATGAAAAACTGTTTTTT.

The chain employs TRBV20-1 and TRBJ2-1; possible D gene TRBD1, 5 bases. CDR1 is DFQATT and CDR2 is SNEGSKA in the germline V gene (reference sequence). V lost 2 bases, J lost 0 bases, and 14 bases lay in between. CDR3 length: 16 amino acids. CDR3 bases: TGCAGTGCTAGACCCCTCAGGGAAGGCTCCTACAATGAGCAGTTCTTC. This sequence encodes CSARPLREGSYNEQFF.

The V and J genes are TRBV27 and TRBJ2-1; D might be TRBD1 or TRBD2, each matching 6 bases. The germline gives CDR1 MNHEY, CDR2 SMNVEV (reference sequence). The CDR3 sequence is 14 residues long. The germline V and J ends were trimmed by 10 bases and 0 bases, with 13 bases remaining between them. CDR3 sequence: CATTRGVSYNEQFF. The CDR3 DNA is TGTGCCACCACGAGGGGGGTCTCCTACAATGAGCAGTTCTTC.

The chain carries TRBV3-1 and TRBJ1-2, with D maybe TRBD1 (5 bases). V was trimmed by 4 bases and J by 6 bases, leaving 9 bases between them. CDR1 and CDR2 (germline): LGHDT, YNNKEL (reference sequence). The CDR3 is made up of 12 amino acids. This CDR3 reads CASSRRENGYTF. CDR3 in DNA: TGTGCCAGCAGCCGCAGGGAGAATGGCTACACCTTC.

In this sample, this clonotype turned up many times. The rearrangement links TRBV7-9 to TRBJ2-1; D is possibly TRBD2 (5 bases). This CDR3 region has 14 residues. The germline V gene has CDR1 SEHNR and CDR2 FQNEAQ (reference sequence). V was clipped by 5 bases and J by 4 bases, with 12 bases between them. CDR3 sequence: CASSPPGSYNEQFF. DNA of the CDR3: TGTGCCAGCAGCCCCCCGGGGTCGTACAATGAGCAGTTCTTC.

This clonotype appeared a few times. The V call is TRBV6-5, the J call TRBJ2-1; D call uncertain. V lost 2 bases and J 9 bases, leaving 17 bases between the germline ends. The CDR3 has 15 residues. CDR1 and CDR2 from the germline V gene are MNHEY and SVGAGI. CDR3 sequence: CASSYDGTFPSEQFF. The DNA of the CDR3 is TGTGCCAGCAGTTACGATGGCACGTTCCCGAGTGAGCAGTTCTTC.

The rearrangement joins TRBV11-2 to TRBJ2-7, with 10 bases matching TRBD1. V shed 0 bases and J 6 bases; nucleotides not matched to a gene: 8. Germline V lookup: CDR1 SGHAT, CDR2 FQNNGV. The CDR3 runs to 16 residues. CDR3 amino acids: CASSLDPGTGVFEQYF. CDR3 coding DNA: TGTGCCAGCAGCTTAGATCCCGGGACAGGGGTCTTCGAGCAGTACTTC.

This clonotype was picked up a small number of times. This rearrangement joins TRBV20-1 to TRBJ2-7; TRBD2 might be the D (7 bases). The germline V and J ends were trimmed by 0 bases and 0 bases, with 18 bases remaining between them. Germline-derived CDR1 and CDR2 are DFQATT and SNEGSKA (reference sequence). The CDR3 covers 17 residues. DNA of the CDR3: TGCAGTGCTAGAGAGGAGGGGGGGCCTAGGAGCTCCTACGAGCAGTACTTC. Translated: CSAREEGGPRSSYEQYF.